Listed here are 2 T cell receptor beta chains from one sample, sequenced in a study of molecular identifiers for immune sequencing clone quantification. Each CDR3 protein is one row after TCRdb ran MiXCR on the PCR reads. Among more than 85,000 distinct CDR3 sequences listed, around 30% were seen once. The specimen was naive CD8+ T cells from blood, with Jurkat cell RNA spiked in. Subset: FACS-sorted CD8+CD4-CCR7+CD45RA+ naive T cells. These TCRs come from a human donor in good health. Some libraries in this study had Jurkat cell RNA spiked in.

The rearrangement links TRBV7-6 to TRBJ2-3, with TRBD1 matching 8 bases. Trimming took 4 bases from V and 6 from J; bases not matched to a gene: 15. Germline CDR1 and CDR2: SGHVS and FNYEAQ. The length of the CDR3 is 17 residues. The CDR3 reads CASSYLLSGTGDDTQYF. In DNA form, the CDR3 reads TGTGCCAGCAGCTATTTGTTGTCCGGGACAGGAGACGATACGCAGTATTTT.

As for this clonotype: The junction does not match germline at one end; this may be a read error. The rearrangement joins TRBV20-1 to TRBJ2-2; tentative D call: TRBD2 (6 bases). CDR1 is DFQATT and CDR2 is SNEGSKA in the germline V gene (reference sequence). This CDR3 comprises 14 residues. As DNA, the CDR3 is TGCAGTGCCCTCCCGGCTCAGAGCACCGGGGGGCTGTTTTTT. It translates to CSALPAQSTGGLFF.